Listed below are T cell receptor beta chains from one sample, sequenced in a study of shared clonotypes between healthy human individuals. The assay was immunoSEQ multiplex PCR, and TCRdb's table has in-frame clones only and misses some. Here the sample spans about 1.9 million clones, 80% to 95% being singletons. The specimen was naive CD8+ T cells from PBMCs. The source is a man between 18 and 35 years old in good health. Some clones in this sample may be carry-over from other donors' samples. Both conserved end residues are part of each CDR3. The D gene is left open where the match is weak. Clone size appears in some rows only: once, few, many, or a class for an expanded clone.

clone size: .
D gene: .
V gene: TRBV19
J gene: TRBJ1-1
CDR3 DNA: TGTGCCAGTAGAGATTTAACTGAAGCTTTCTTT
CDR3 protein: CASRDLTEAFF

clone size: .
D gene: .
V gene: TRBV28
J gene: TRBJ1-2
CDR3 DNA: TGTGCCAGCAGTTTCGTTGCGGGGGTTGGCTACACCTTC
CDR3 protein: CASSFVAGVGYTF

clone size: .
D gene: .
V gene: TRBV6-1
J gene: TRBJ1-3
CDR3 DNA: TGTGCCAGCAGTGAGGGGCGGTTCTCTGGAAACACCATATATTTT
CDR3 protein: CASSEGRFSGNTIYF

clone size: .
D gene: .
V gene: TRBV20-1
J gene: TRBJ1-1
CDR3 DNA: TGCAGTGCTAGACTAGGCCCAGCTTTCTTT
CDR3 protein: CSARLGPAFF

clone size: .
D gene: .
V gene: TRBV30
J gene: TRBJ1-1
CDR3 DNA: TGTGCCTGGGGGGGGTTCGGCCATCTCCCTATGAACACTGAAGCTTTCTTT
CDR3 protein: CAWGGFGHLPMNTEAFF

clone size: once
D gene: .
V gene: TRBV28
J gene: TRBJ1-1
CDR3 DNA: TGTGCCAGCAGTTTCCTCCAGAGAACTAACACTGAAGCTTTCTTT
CDR3 protein: CASSFLQRTNTEAFF

clone size: .
D gene: TRBD2
V gene: TRBV19
J gene: TRBJ2-7
CDR3 DNA: TGTGCCAGTAGCCACCTCAGGACTAGCTCCTACGAGCAGTACTTC
CDR3 protein: CASSHLRTSSYEQYF

clone size: .
D gene: TRBD1
V gene: TRBV27
J gene: TRBJ1-5
CDR3 DNA: TGTGCCAGCAACAGGGGGCCTAATCAGCCCCAGCATTTT
CDR3 protein: CASNRGPNQPQHF

clone size: .
D gene: .
V gene: TRBV15
J gene: TRBJ1-4
CDR3 DNA: TGTGCCACCAGGGGGACATCCGGGGGACCAACTAATGAAAAACTGTTTTTT
CDR3 protein: CATRGTSGGPTNEKLFF

clone size: .
D gene: .
V gene: TRBV11-2
J gene: TRBJ2-1
CDR3 DNA: TGTGCCAGCAGCTTTTATAGGGATGAGCAGTTCTTC
CDR3 protein: CASSFYRDEQFF

clone size: .
D gene: TRBD2
V gene: TRBV7-9
J gene: TRBJ2-7
CDR3 DNA: TGTGCCAGCAGCTCCGTCCAGACTAGCGGGAGCTCCTACGAGCAGTACTTC
CDR3 protein: CASSSVQTSGSSYEQYF

clone size: .
D gene: .
V gene: TRBV5-6
J gene: TRBJ2-5
CDR3 DNA: TGTGCCAGCAGCTGGGGTGGAAGAGCGGAGACCCAGTACTTC
CDR3 protein: CASSWGGRAETQYF

clone size: .
D gene: TRBD2
V gene: TRBV5-1
J gene: TRBJ2-1
CDR3 DNA: TGCGCCAGCAGCTCGGGACTAGCGGGAGGACACAATGAGCAGTTCTTC
CDR3 protein: CASSSGLAGGHNEQFF

clone size: .
D gene: TRBD1
V gene: TRBV11-2
J gene: TRBJ2-2
CDR3 DNA: TGTGCCAGCAGCATGACAGGGGAGGTCGGGGAGCTGTTTTTT
CDR3 protein: CASSMTGEVGELFF

clone size: .
D gene: .
V gene: TRBV7-3
J gene: TRBJ2-2
CDR3 DNA: TGTGCCAGCAGCTTGGGGCTAAACACCGGGGAGCTGTTTTTT
CDR3 protein: CASSLGLNTGELFF

clone size: .
D gene: TRBD2
V gene: TRBV7-3
J gene: TRBJ2-1
CDR3 DNA: TGTGCCAGCAGCTTGTGGTCGAGCGGGGCAATTTACAATGAGCAGTTCTTC
CDR3 protein: CASSLWSSGAIYNEQFF

clone size: .
D gene: TRBD2
V gene: TRBV13
J gene: TRBJ2-5
CDR3 DNA: TGTGCCAGCAGACCTAGCGGGGGTAAAGAGACCCAGTACTTC
CDR3 protein: CASRPSGGKETQYF

clone size: .
D gene: .
V gene: TRBV28
J gene: TRBJ2-7
CDR3 DNA: TGTGCCAGCAGTATCCAAGGGGATACCTACGAGCAGTACTTC
CDR3 protein: CASSIQGDTYEQYF

clone size: .
D gene: .
V gene: TRBV13
J gene: TRBJ1-1
CDR3 DNA: TGTGCCAGCAGCCCCCGGGGCCCAGCACGAGAAGCTTTCTTT
CDR3 protein: CASSPRGPAREAFF

clone size: .
D gene: TRBD1
V gene: TRBV19
J gene: TRBJ2-2
CDR3 DNA: TGTGCCAGTAGTATCAGCAGGGGGTTAGGAACCGGGGAGCTGTTTTTT
CDR3 protein: CASSISRGLGTGELFF

clone size: .
D gene: .
V gene: TRBV4-1
J gene: TRBJ2-1
CDR3 DNA: TGCGCCAGCAGCCACCTAGAAAATGAGCAGTTCTTC
CDR3 protein: CASSHLENEQFF

clone size: .
D gene: .
V gene: TRBV28
J gene: TRBJ2-1
CDR3 DNA: TGTGCCAGCAGTTACATCCAGGGTACCTACAATGAGCAGTTCTTC
CDR3 protein: CASSYIQGTYNEQFF

clone size: .
D gene: TRBD2
V gene: TRBV11-2
J gene: TRBJ2-2
CDR3 DNA: TGTGCCAGCAGCACCCCCGGGACTAGCGGGACCGGGGAGCTGTTTTTT
CDR3 protein: CASSTPGTSGTGELFF

clone size: .
D gene: .
V gene: TRBV5-6
J gene: TRBJ2-2
CDR3 DNA: TGTGCCAGCAGCGAGGGACAGAACACCGGGGAGCTGTTTTTT
CDR3 protein: CASSEGQNTGELFF

clone size: .
D gene: .
V gene: TRBV9
J gene: TRBJ2-7
CDR3 DNA: TGTGCCAGCAGCGCGCGGGACTCCTACGAGCAGTACTTC
CDR3 protein: CASSARDSYEQYF

clone size: .
D gene: .
V gene: TRBV4-1
J gene: TRBJ1-5
CDR3 DNA: TGCGCCAGCAGCCAAGGGGCAGGGGACCCTCAGCCCCAGCATTTT
CDR3 protein: CASSQGAGDPQPQHF

clone size: .
D gene: .
V gene: TRBV2
J gene: TRBJ2-7
CDR3 DNA: TGTGCCAGCAAAGAAGGGGGTTACTACGAGCAGTACTTC
CDR3 protein: CASKEGGYYEQYF

clone size: once
D gene: TRBD1
V gene: TRBV27
J gene: TRBJ2-7
CDR3 DNA: TGTGCCAGCAGGGGAGGACAGGGGGCCTCCTACGAGCAGTACTTC
CDR3 protein: CASRGGQGASYEQYF

clone size: .
D gene: TRBD1
V gene: TRBV5-8
J gene: TRBJ2-3
CDR3 DNA: TGTGCCAGCAGCCGGGGACAGGCTAGCACAGATACGCAGTATTTT
CDR3 protein: CASSRGQASTDTQYF

clone size: .
D gene: .
V gene: TRBV9
J gene: TRBJ1-2
CDR3 DNA: TGTGCCAGCAGCGTAGCGGCCCCTAACTATGGCTACACCTTC
CDR3 protein: CASSVAAPNYGYTF

clone size: .
D gene: .
V gene: TRBV15
J gene: TRBJ2-7
CDR3 DNA: TGTGCCACCAGCGGACCGGACCGAGCCTACGAGCAGTACTTC
CDR3 protein: CATSGPDRAYEQYF

clone size: .
D gene: TRBD1
V gene: TRBV7-9
J gene: TRBJ2-3
CDR3 DNA: TGTGCCAGCATCCGCCAAGGGCTGACAGGGAATCCTAGCACAGATACGCAGTATTTT
CDR3 protein: CASIRQGLTGNPSTDTQYF

clone size: once
D gene: .
V gene: TRBV27
J gene: TRBJ2-1
CDR3 DNA: TGTGCCAGCAGTTTAGGATCCTACAATGAGCAGTTCTTC
CDR3 protein: CASSLGSYNEQFF

clone size: .
D gene: TRBD2
V gene: TRBV7-9
J gene: TRBJ2-1
CDR3 DNA: TGTGCCAGCAGCCCAGAGCGGGACCTTTACAATGAGCAGTTCTTC
CDR3 protein: CASSPERDLYNEQFF

clone size: .
D gene: .
V gene: TRBV19
J gene: TRBJ1-5
CDR3 DNA: TGTGCCAGTAGTCTAAGTCGCTCCTACTGGGGCAATCAGCCCCAGCATTTT
CDR3 protein: CASSLSRSYWGNQPQHF

clone size: .
D gene: .
V gene: TRBV4-1
J gene: TRBJ2-2
CDR3 DNA: TGCGCCAGCAGCCAAGATGGATTCGAGGGAACCGGGGAGCTGTTTTTT
CDR3 protein: CASSQDGFEGTGELFF

clone size: once
D gene: TRBD1
V gene: TRBV10-3
J gene: TRBJ2-7
CDR3 DNA: TGTGCCATCAGTGTACTCTCTGACAGGGTCGGATCCTACGAGCAGTACTTC
CDR3 protein: CAISVLSDRVGSYEQYF

clone size: .
D gene: .
V gene: TRBV11-2
J gene: TRBJ2-1
CDR3 DNA: TGTGCCAGCATTCAGGGGTCGGCGGGAGACATGTACAATGAGCAGTTCTTC
CDR3 protein: CASIQGSAGDMYNEQFF

clone size: .
D gene: .
V gene: TRBV7-9
J gene: TRBJ1-1
CDR3 DNA: TGTGCCAGCAGTGGGCTCCGCGGCTTTAAAGGCACTGAAGCTTTCTTT
CDR3 protein: CASSGLRGFKGTEAFF

clone size: .
D gene: .
V gene: TRBV4-3
J gene: TRBJ1-1
CDR3 DNA: TGCGCCAGCAGCCGGTTACCGTACGGGCCTGAGGGCCGGAACACTGAAGCTTTCTTT
CDR3 protein: CASSRLPYGPEGRNTEAFF

clone size: .
D gene: TRBD2
V gene: TRBV27
J gene: TRBJ2-7
CDR3 DNA: TGTGCCAGCAGCCCTGAATTGGGACTAGCGTTCGAGCAGTACTTC
CDR3 protein: CASSPELGLAFEQYF

clone size: .
D gene: .
V gene: TRBV2
J gene: TRBJ1-1
CDR3 DNA: TGTGCGGCAGCGCACCCCCGGAGGGGGAGGACTGAAGCTTTCTTT
CDR3 protein: CAAAHPRRGRTEAFF

clone size: .
D gene: TRBD2
V gene: TRBV4-1
J gene: TRBJ2-1
CDR3 DNA: TGCGCCAGCAGCCAAGATCTAAGACTAGCGGGAGTTCGGAACAATGAGCAGTTCTTC
CDR3 protein: CASSQDLRLAGVRNNEQFF

clone size: .
D gene: .
V gene: TRBV29-1
J gene: TRBJ2-1
CDR3 DNA: TGCAGCGTGGGTACCGGGATAGCGGCATACAATGAGCAGTTCTTC
CDR3 protein: CSVGTGIAAYNEQFF

clone size: .
D gene: TRBD1
V gene: TRBV5-5
J gene: TRBJ2-7
CDR3 DNA: TGTGCCAGCACCCCCGGGACAGGGGTAAACGAGCAGTACTTC
CDR3 protein: CASTPGTGVNEQYF

clone size: .
D gene: .
V gene: TRBV27
J gene: TRBJ2-1
CDR3 DNA: TGTGCCAGCAGTTGGGACGACTCCTACAATGAGCAGTTCTTC
CDR3 protein: CASSWDDSYNEQFF

clone size: few
D gene: .
V gene: TRBV5-1
J gene: TRBJ1-1
CDR3 DNA: TGCGCCAGCAGCCCAACGTGGGGCTGGACCACTGAAGCTTTCTTT
CDR3 protein: CASSPTWGWTTEAFF

clone size: .
D gene: .
V gene: TRBV19
J gene: TRBJ1-1
CDR3 DNA: TGTGCCAGTAGTATAGATCGAGCCACGAACACTGAAGCTTTCTTT
CDR3 protein: CASSIDRATNTEAFF

clone size: .
D gene: .
V gene: TRBV28
J gene: TRBJ1-1
CDR3 DNA: TGTGCCAGCAGTTTGCGGGGGGGCACTGAAGCTTTCTTT
CDR3 protein: CASSLRGGTEAFF

clone size: .
D gene: .
V gene: TRBV5-6
J gene: TRBJ2-4
CDR3 DNA: TGTGCCAGCAGCTTAACGACCGGGACCCAAATTAAAAACATTCAGTACTTC
CDR3 protein: CASSLTTGTQIKNIQYF